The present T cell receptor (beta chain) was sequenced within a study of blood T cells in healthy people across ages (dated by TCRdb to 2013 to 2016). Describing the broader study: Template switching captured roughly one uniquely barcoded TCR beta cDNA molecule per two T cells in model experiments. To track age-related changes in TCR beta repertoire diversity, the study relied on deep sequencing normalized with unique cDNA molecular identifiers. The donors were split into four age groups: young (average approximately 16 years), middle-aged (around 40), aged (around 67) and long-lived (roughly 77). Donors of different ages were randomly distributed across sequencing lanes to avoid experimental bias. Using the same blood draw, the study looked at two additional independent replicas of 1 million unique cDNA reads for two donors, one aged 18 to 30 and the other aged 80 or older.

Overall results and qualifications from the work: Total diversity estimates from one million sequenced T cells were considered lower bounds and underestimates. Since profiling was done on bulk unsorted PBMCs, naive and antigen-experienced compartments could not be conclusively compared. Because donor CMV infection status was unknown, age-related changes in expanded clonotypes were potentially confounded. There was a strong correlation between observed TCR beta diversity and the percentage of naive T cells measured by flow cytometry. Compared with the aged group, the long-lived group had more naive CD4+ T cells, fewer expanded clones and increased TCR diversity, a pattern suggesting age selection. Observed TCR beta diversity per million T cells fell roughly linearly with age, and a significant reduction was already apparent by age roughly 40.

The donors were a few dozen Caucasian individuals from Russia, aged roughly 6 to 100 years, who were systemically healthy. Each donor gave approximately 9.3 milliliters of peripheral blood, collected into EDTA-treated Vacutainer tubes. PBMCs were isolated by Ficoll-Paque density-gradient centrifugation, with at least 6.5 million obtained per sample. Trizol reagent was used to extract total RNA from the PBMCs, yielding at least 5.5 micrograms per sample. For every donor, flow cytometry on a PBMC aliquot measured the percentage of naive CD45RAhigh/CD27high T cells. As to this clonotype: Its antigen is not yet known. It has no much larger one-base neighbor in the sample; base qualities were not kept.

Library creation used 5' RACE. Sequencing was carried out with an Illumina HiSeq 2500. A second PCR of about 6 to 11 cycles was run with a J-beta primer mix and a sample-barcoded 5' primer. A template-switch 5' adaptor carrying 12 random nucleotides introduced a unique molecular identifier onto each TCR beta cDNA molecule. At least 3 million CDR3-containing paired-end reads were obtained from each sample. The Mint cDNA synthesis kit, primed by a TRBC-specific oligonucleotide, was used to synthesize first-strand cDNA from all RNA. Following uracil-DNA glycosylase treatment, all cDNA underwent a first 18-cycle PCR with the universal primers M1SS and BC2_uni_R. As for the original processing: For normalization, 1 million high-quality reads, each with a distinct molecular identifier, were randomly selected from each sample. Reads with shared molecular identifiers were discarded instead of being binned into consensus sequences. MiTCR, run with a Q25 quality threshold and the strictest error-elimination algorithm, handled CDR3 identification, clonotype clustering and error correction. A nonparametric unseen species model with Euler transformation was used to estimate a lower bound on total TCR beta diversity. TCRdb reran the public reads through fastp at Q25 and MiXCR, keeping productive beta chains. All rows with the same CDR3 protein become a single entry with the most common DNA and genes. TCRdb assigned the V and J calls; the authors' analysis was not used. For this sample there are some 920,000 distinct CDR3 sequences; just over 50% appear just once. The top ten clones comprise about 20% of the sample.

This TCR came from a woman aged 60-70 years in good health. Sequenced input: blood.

The DNA sequence is given as TGTGCCAGCAGTTTTCAGGGGGCGCAGGACACCGGGGAGCTGTTTTTT. This yields the protein CASSFQGAQDTGELFF. The receptor chain draws on TRBV27 and TRBJ2-2, with TRBD1 matching 8 junction bases. Counted from cysteine to phenylalanine, this CDR3 has 16 amino acids. Solely the CDR3 DNA is kept, with 48 bases framed from the first base. V is cut back by 3 bases and J by 3 bases, with 6 bases in the junction unmatched. Sequences MNHEY (CDR1) and SMNVEV (CDR2) are obtained from the germline V gene (reference sequence).